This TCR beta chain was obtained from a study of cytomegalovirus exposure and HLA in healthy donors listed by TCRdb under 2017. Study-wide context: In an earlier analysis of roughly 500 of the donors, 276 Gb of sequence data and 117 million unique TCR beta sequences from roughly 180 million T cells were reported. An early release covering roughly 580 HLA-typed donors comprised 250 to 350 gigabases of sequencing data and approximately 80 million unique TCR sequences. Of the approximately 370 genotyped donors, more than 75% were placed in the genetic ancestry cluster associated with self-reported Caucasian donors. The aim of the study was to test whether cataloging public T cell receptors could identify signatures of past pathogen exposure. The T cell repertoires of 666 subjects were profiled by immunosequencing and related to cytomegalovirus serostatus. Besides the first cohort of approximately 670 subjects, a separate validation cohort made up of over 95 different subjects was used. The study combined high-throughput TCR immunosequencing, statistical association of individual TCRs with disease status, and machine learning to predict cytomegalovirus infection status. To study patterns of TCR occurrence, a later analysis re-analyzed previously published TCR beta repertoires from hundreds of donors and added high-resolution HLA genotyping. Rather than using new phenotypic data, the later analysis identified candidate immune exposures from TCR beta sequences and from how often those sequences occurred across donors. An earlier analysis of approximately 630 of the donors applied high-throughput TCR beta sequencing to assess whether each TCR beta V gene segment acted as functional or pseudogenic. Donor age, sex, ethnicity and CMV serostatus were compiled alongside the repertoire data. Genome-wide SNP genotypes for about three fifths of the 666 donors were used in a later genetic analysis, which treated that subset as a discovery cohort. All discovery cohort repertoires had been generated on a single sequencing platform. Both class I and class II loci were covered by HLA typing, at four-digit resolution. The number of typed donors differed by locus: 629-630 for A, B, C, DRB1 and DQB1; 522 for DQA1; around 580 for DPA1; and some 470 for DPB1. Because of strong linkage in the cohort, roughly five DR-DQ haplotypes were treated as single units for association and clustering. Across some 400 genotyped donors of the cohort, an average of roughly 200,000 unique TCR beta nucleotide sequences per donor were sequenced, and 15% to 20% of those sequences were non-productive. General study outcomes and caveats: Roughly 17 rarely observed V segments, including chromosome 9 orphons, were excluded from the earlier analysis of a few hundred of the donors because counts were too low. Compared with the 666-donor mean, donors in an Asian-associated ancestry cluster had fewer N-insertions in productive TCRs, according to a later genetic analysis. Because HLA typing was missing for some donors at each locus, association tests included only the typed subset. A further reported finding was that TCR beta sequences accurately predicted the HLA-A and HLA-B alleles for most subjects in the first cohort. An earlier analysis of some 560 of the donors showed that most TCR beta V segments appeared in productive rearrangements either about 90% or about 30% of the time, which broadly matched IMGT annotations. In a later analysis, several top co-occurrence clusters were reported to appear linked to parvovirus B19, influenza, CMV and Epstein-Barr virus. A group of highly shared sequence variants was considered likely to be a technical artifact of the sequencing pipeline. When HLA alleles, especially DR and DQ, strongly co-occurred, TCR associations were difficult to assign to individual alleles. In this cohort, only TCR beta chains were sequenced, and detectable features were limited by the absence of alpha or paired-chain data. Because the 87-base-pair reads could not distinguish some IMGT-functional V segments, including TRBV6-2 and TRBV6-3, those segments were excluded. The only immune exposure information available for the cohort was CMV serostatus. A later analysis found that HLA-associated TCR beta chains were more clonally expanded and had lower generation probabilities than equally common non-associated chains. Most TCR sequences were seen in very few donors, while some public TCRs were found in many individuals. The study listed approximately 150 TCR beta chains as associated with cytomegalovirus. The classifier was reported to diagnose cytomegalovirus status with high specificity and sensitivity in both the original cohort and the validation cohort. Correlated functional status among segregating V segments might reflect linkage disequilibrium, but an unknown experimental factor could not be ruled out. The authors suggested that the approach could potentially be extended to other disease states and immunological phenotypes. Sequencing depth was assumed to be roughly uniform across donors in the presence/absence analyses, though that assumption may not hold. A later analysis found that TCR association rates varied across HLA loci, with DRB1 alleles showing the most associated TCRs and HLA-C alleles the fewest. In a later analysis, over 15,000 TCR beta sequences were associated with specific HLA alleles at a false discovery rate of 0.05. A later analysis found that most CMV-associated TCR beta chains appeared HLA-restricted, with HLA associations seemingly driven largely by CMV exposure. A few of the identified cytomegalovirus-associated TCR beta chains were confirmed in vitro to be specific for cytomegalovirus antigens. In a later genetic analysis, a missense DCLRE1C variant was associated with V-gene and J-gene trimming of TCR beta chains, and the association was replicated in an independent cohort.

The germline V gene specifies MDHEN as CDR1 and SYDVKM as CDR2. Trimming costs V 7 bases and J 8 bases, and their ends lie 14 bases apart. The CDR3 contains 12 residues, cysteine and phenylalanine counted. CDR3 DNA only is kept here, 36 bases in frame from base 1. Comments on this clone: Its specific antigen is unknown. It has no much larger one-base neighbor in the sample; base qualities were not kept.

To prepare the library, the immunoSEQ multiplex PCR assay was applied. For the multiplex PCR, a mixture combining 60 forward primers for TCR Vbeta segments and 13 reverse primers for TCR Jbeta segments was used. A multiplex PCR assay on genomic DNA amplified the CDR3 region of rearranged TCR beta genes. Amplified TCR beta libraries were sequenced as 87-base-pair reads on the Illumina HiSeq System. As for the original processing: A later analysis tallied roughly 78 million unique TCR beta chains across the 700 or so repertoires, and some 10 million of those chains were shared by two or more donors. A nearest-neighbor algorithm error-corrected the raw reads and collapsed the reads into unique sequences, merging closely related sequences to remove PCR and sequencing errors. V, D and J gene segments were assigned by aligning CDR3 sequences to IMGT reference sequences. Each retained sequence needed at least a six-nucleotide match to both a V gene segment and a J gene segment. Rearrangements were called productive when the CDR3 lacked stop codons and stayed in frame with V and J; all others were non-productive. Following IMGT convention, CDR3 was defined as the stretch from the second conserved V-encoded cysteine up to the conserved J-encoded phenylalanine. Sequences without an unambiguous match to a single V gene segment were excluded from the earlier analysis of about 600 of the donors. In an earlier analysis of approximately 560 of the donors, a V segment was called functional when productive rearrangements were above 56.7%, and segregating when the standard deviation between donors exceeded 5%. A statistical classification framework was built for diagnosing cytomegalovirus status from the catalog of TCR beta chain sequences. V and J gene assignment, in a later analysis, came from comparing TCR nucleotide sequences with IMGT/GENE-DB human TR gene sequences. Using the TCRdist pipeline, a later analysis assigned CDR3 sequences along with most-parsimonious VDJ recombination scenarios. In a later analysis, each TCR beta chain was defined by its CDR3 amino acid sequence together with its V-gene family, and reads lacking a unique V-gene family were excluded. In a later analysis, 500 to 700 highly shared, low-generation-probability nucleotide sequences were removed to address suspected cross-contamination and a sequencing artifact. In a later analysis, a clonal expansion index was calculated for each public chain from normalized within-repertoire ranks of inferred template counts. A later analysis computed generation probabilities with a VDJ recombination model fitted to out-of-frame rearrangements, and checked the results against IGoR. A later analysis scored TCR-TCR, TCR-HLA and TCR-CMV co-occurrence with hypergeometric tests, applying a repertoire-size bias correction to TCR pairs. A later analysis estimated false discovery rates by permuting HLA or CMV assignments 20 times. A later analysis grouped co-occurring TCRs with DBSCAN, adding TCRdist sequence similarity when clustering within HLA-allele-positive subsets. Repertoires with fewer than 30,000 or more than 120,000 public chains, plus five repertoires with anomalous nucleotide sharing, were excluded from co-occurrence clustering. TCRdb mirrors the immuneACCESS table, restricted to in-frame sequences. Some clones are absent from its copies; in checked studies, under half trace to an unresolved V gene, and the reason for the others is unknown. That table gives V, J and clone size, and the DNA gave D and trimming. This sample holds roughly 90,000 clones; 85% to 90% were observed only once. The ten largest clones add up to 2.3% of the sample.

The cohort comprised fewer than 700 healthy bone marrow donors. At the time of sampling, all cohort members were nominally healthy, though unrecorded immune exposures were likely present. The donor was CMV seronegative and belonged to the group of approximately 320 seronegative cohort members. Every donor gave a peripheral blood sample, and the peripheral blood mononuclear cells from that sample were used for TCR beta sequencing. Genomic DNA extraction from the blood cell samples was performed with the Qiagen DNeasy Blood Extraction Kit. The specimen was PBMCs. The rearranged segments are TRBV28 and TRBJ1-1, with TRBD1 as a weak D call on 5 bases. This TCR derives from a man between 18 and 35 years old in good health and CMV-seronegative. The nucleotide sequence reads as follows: TGTGCCAGCACCCCCGACAGCTGCGAAGCTTTCTTT. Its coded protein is CASTPDSCEAFF.